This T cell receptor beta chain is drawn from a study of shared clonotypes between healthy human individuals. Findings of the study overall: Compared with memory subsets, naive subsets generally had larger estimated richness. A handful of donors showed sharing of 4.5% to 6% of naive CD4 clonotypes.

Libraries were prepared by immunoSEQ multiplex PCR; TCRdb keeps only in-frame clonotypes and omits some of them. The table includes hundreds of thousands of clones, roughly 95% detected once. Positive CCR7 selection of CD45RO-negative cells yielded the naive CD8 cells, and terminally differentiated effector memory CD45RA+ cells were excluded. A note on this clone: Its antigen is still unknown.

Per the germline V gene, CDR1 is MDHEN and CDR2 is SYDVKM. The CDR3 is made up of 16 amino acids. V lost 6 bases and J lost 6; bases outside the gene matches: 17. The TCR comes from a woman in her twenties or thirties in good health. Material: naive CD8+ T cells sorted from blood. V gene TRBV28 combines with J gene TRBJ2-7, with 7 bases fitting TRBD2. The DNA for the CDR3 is TGTGCCAGCAGCCTAAACCTGTACGCGGGAGTTGTCGAGCAGTACTTC. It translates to CASSLNLYAGVVEQYF.